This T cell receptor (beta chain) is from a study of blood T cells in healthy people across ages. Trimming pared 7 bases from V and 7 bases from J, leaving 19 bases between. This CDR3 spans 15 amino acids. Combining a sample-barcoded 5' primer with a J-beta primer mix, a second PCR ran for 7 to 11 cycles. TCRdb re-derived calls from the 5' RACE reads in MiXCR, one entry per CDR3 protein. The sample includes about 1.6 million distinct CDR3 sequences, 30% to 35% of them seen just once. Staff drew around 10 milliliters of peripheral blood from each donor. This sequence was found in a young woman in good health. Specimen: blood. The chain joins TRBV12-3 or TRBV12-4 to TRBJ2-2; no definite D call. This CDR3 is CASTQDGYIGGELFF. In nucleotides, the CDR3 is TGTGCCAGCACCCAAGACGGGTATATCGGCGGGGAGCTGTTTTTT.